This T cell receptor (beta chain) came from a study of metastatic and nonmetastatic thyroid tumors. Study context: The authors compared repertoires across blood and tumor or nodule tissue from malignant and benign thyroid patients. Regarding the study as a whole: As reported, TCR beta diversity in blood and tumor was significantly higher in malignant thyroid tumors than in benign nodules.

V was cut by 4 bases and J by 3 bases, with 13 bases left in between. The CDR3 runs 14 residues. CDR1 and CDR2 from the germline V gene are MGHDK and SYGVNS. This clone was seen many times. Its matching antigen is unknown. Original handling: Clinicopathological groups supplied CDR3 differences that were used to build a distant-metastasis classifier for papillary thyroid cancer. TCRdb reassembled clones from the PCR reads with MiXCR. These V and J calls originate from TCRdb's pipeline instead of the authors' own analysis. The sample holds some 29,000 clones, 6% to 9.5% seen once. Until they underwent thyroid surgery, no patient had received any treatment.

The chain employs TRBV25-1 and TRBJ2-7; D unresolved. The specimen sequenced was blood. This receptor was taken from a female donor with papillary thyroid cancer or a benign thyroid nodule (not recorded which). Some clones in this sample may be carry-over from other donors' samples. CDR3 residues: CASSASGRLYEQYF. For the CDR3, the DNA is TGTGCCAGCAGTGCCTCGGGCAGGCTCTACGAGCAGTACTTC.